Listed here are 30 T cell receptor beta chains from one sample, sequenced in a study of response to subunit inactivated influenza vaccine. TCRdb fed the RT-PCR reads into MiXCR, producing one record per CDR3 protein. The sample holds about 530,000 distinct CDR3 sequences, about 12% seen once. Sequencing used PBMCs from blood, obtained on the day of vaccination. The receptors stem from a man between 50 and 59 years old who received an inactivated influenza vaccine.

This clonotype was counted once. The chain has TRBV4-3 and TRBJ2-7, with TRBD1 identical over 10 bases. This CDR3 region has 15 residues. Trimming at V came to 1 base and at J to 5 bases, leaving 5 bases not matched to a gene. Germline V gene sequence: CDR1 LGHNA, CDR2 YSLEER. Here the CDR3 reads CASSQGTGGWNEQYF. The CDR3 nucleotides are TGCGCCAGCAGCCAAGGGACAGGGGGGTGGAACGAGCAGTACTTC.

The rearrangement joins TRBV7-8 to TRBJ2-7, with D perhaps matching TRBD2 (5 bases). Per germline, CDR1 SGHVS and CDR2 FQNEAQ. The CDR3 length is 15 residues. Between the trimmed V and J ends, which lost 1 base and 2 bases, there was a span of 12 bases. For the CDR3, the DNA is TGTGCCAGCAGCTTAGATCCGGGATCGGCCTACGAGCAGTACTTC. Protein product: CASSLDPGSAYEQYF. The variable domain in full, completed from reference TRBV7-8 and TRBJ2-7, reads GAGVSQSPRYKVAKRGQDVALRCDPISGHVSLFWYQQALGQGPEFLTYFQNEAQLDKSGLPSDRFFAERPEGSVSTLKIQRTQQEDSAVYLCASSLDPGSAYEQYFGPGTRLTVT.

This clonotype occurred a few times. This chain connects TRBV7-2 to TRBJ2-2; unclear D gene. Germline V lookup: CDR1 SGHTA, CDR2 FQGNSA. There are 13 residues in the CDR3. Trimming took off 8 bases at V and 1 base at J, with 8 bases between the two ends. CDR3 loop: CASGSQNTGELFF. In DNA, the CDR3 is TGTGCCAGCGGGTCCCAGAACACCGGGGAGCTGTTTTTT.

The sample holds a few counts of this clonotype. This sequence joins TRBV4-3 and TRBJ2-1, with unresolved D. The CDR3 is made up of 15 amino acids. Germline V gives CDR1 LGHNA, CDR2 YSLEER. With 0 bases removed from V and 9 bases from J, the gap between germline ends came to 15 bases. In DNA, the CDR3 is TGCGCCAGCAGCCAAGACTCTGGGGTATCTGGTGAGCAGTTCTTC. Translation: CASSQDSGVSGEQFF.

This clonotype was counted between two and nine times. This chain uses TRBV12-3 or TRBV12-4 with TRBJ1-5; D may be TRBD1 (5 bases). The V gene lost 6 bases and the J gene lost 0 bases, with 12 bases spanning the gap. The CDR3 runs 15 residues. The CDR3 sequence: CASSPDRYSNQPQHF. DNA of the CDR3: TGTGCCAGCAGCCCTGACAGATATAGCAATCAGCCCCAGCATTTT.

The chain carries TRBV5-1 and TRBJ1-5; D possibly corresponds to TRBD1 (6 bases). V was pared by 1 base and J by 2 bases, with 13 bases between. Germline V gives CDR1 SGHRS, CDR2 YFSETQ. CDR3 length: 16 residues. The CDR3 loop reads CASSLYGGAGNQPQHF. In DNA form, the CDR3 reads TGCGCCAGCAGCTTGTATGGGGGCGCGGGCAATCAGCCCCAGCATTTT.

This rearrangement joins TRBV12-3 or TRBV12-4 to TRBJ2-7; D is unclear. CDR3 length: 13 amino acids. Trimming shortened V by 4 bases and J by 6 bases, and 13 bases separated the two germline ends. CDR3: CASSSLGAAEQYF. CDR3 bases: TGTGCCAGCAGTTCCCTCGGTGCCGCCGAGCAGTACTTC.

The V and J genes are TRBV6-5 and TRBJ2-2, with D possibly TRBD1 on 5 matching bases. Germline CDR1 and CDR2: MNHEY and SVGAGI. This CDR3 contains 17 residues. The V end lost 0 bases, the J end lost 5 bases, and 16 bases lay between the germline ends. CDR3: CASSYSPGQGLTGELFF. In DNA form, the CDR3 reads TGTGCCAGCAGTTACTCACCTGGGCAGGGCCTAACCGGGGAGCTGTTTTTT.

This clonotype showed up many times. The chain employs TRBV20-1 and TRBJ1-4; 9 nucleotides agree with TRBD1. This CDR3 has 13 amino acids. In germline, CDR1 is DFQATT, CDR2 SNEGSKA (reference sequence). V was clipped by 5 bases and J by 3 bases; unmatched bases: 1. CDR3 residues: CSARDRANEKLFF. The CDR3 DNA reads TGCAGTGCTCGGGACAGGGCTAATGAAAAACTGTTTTTT.

This chain uses TRBV20-1 with TRBJ2-2, with a tentative D call TRBD2 (8 bases). Germline V gene lookup returns CDR1 DFQATT and CDR2 SNEGSKA (reference sequence). The CDR3 totals 17 residues. V lost 1 base to trimming and J lost 7 bases, with 22 bases between them. CDR3 DNA: TGCAGTGCTAGAGTGTCTAGCGGGCCAAGGGGGCACGGGGAGCTGTTTTTT. Its translation: CSARVSSGPRGHGELFF.

The table lists this clonotype with a few counts. V is TRBV7-8 and J is TRBJ1-5; D is uncertain. The CDR3 runs 15 residues. CDR1 and CDR2 from the germline V gene are SGHVS and FQNEAQ. Trimming took off 0 bases at V and 3 bases at J, with 9 bases between the two ends. CDR3 protein: CASSLAHQINQPQHF. CDR3 sequence (DNA): TGTGCCAGCAGCTTAGCGCATCAGATCAATCAGCCCCAGCATTTT. Full variable domain (missing parts from reference TRBV7-8 and TRBJ1-5): GAGVSQSPRYKVAKRGQDVALRCDPISGHVSLFWYQQALGQGPEFLTYFQNEAQLDKSGLPSDRFFAERPEGSVSTLKIQRTQQEDSAVYLCASSLAHQINQPQHFGDGTRLSIL.

This clonotype was picked up a small number of times. The rearrangement joins TRBV5-1 to TRBJ2-1; 14 bases fit TRBD2. The CDR3 covers 15 residues. Per the germline V gene, CDR1 is SGHRS and CDR2 is YFSETQ. J was trimmed by 7 bases and V by 4 bases; bases with no gene match: 4. CDR3 in DNA: TGCGCCAGCAGCGGACTAGCGGGAGGTACTAATGAGCAGTTCTTC. Translated, it gives CASSGLAGGTNEQFF.

This clonotype was seen a handful of times. This chain connects TRBV29-1 to TRBJ1-2; D not certain. Between the trimmed V and J ends, which lost 3 bases and 4 bases, there was a span of 9 bases. The CDR3 extends over 12 amino acids. In germline, CDR1 is SQVTM, CDR2 ANQGSEA. The CDR3 protein is CSVDSQSYGYTF. CDR3 DNA: TGCAGCGTTGATTCCCAGAGCTATGGCTACACCTTC.

This clonotype was observed many times. The V call is TRBV28, the J call TRBJ2-4; 10 bases agree with TRBD2. This CDR3 region has 16 residues. With V trimmed by 2 bases and J by 5 bases, 6 bases remained unmatched. From germline, CDR1 is MDHEN and CDR2 SYDVKM. CDR3 sequence reads: CASSLGPGLAENIQYF. For the CDR3, the DNA is TGTGCCAGCAGTTTAGGCCCCGGACTAGCGGAAAACATTCAGTACTTC.

This clonotype was seen a few times. CDR3 region: CASSLQAGQETQYF. CDR3 DNA sequence: TGTGCCAGCAGCTTACAAGCGGGTCAAGAGACCCAGTACTTC. The rearrangement links TRBV7-2 to TRBJ2-5, with D possibly TRBD2 on 6 matching bases. The V end lost 2 bases, the J end lost 2 bases, and 9 bases lay between the germline ends. The CDR3 covers 14 residues. Germline values: CDR1 SGHTA, CDR2 FQGNSA. Full variable domain (missing parts from reference TRBV7-2 and TRBJ2-5): GAGVSQSPSNKVTEKGKDVELRCDPISGHTALYWYRQSLGQGLEFLIYFQGNSAPDKSGLPSDRFSAERTGGSVSTLTIQRTQQEDSAVYLCASSLQAGQETQYFGPGTRLLVL.

This clonotype was counted only a few times. Sequence at one end of the junction differs from germline and may be a read error. The rearrangement links TRBV11-1 to TRBJ2-1, with 9 bases that match TRBD1. Germline V gene lookup returns CDR1 SGHAT and CDR2 FQDESV (reference sequence). The CDR3 sequence is 17 residues long. CDR3: CASSLGVRDRVYSEQFF. CDR3 coding DNA: TGTGCCAGCAGCTTAGGCGTCCGGGACAGGGTATACAGTGAGCAGTTCTTC.

V is TRBV6-1 and J is TRBJ2-3; 7 nucleotides match TRBD1. This CDR3 has 15 residues. The V gene's germline CDR1 is MNHNS and CDR2 SASEGT. The V and J ends lost 6 bases and 6 bases, in that order; junction bases with no gene match: 12. CDR3 DNA sequence: TGTGCCAGCAGACAACGACAGGGCATGGTGGATACGCAGTATTTT. Protein sequence: CASRQRQGMVDTQYF.

This clonotype has just a few counts. The genes are TRBV20-1 and TRBJ2-1, with D possibly being TRBD2 (7 bases). V was trimmed by 3 bases and J by 7 bases, leaving 16 bases between them. The CDR3 length is 14 residues. Germline V gene lookup returns CDR1 DFQATT and CDR2 SNEGSKA (reference sequence). Here the CDR3 reads CSASPSGGGNEQFF. DNA for the CDR3: TGCAGTGCTAGTCCTAGCGGAGGGGGTAATGAGCAGTTCTTC.

This clonotype was seen many times. The chain links TRBV27 to TRBJ2-1; 8 bases agree with TRBD2. Germline assignment: CDR1 MNHEY and CDR2 SMNVEV (reference sequence). The CDR3 is 16 residues long. J lost 5 bases, V lost 1 base, and 7 bases had no gene match. CDR3 amino acids: CASSLYGGAGNNEQFF. The CDR3 DNA reads as TGTGCCAGCAGTTTATACGGGGGGGCCGGGAACAATGAGCAGTTCTTC.

There are many counts of this clonotype. This chain joins TRBV20-1 and TRBJ2-4; TRBD1 might be the D (5 bases). Trimming left V 0 bases short and J 0 bases short, with 12 bases between. The CDR3 totals 16 residues. Per germline, CDR1 DFQATT and CDR2 SNEGSKA (reference sequence). The CDR3 here is CSARDLDSLAKNIQYF. CDR3 nucleotides: TGCAGTGCTAGAGATCTAGACAGTCTAGCCAAAAACATTCAGTACTTC.

This clonotype showed up just a few times. The J gene is TRBJ2-5, the V gene TRBV29-1, with D possibly being TRBD1 (6 bases). V dropped 6 bases and J dropped 0 bases, with 14 bases sitting between them. Germline assignment: CDR1 SQVTM and CDR2 ANQGSEA. The CDR3 is 14 residues long. The CDR3 region is CSVARTDHQETQYF. The CDR3 DNA reads as TGCAGCGTCGCCCGGACAGACCACCAAGAGACCCAGTACTTC. Looking up the rest from reference TRBV29-1 and TRBJ2-5 gives the full variable domain: SAVISQKPSRDICQRGTSLTIQCQVDSQVTMMFWYRQQPGQSLTLIATANQGSEATYESGFVIDKFPISRPNLTFSTLTVSNMSPEDSSIYLCSVARTDHQETQYFGPGTRLLVL.

The sample holds a few counts of this clonotype. J is TRBJ1-1 and V is TRBV6-2 or TRBV6-3, with a possible D match to TRBD1 (5 bases). Deletions cut 5 bases from V and 11 bases from J, with 21 bases between. The CDR3 is 14 residues long. CDR1 is MNHEY, CDR2 SVGEGT, per germline. CDR3 bases: TGTGCCAGCAGTAGTCACCGGGACGCAAAGAGGGCTTTCTTT. This encodes CASSSHRDAKRAFF.

This clonotype has only a few counts. The chain uses TRBV9 and TRBJ2-2; D is perhaps TRBD2 (5 bases). The CDR3 is 14 residues long. The germline V gene encodes CDR1 SGDLS and CDR2 YYNGEE. Trimming cost V 3 bases and J 0 bases, with 6 bases left between them. CDR3 residues: CASSAGANTGELFF. The CDR3 DNA is TGTGCCAGCAGCGCCGGGGCGAACACCGGGGAGCTGTTTTTT.

The rearrangement uses TRBV20-1 and TRBJ2-3; D call uncertain. V lost 7 bases and J lost 4, with 9 bases in between. This CDR3 is 11 amino acids long. The germline gives CDR1 DFQATT, CDR2 SNEGSKA (reference sequence). In DNA form, the CDR3 reads TGCAGTGTCCGATTCCCAGATACGCAGTATTTT. Translation gives CSVRFPDTQYF.

Many counts were recorded for this clonotype. The J gene is TRBJ2-7, the V gene TRBV29-1; D gene ambiguous. CDR1 is SQVTM, CDR2 ANQGSEA, per germline. Between the trimmed V and J ends, which lost 4 bases and 2 bases, there was a span of 9 bases. The CDR3 spans 12 residues. The CDR3 loop is CSVVVATYEQYF. Written as DNA, the CDR3 is TGCAGCGTTGTGGTGGCGACCTACGAGCAGTACTTC.

The V and J genes are TRBV4-3 and TRBJ2-1; D may be TRBD2 (5 bases). Germline V CDR1 and CDR2: LGHNA, YSLEER. Trimming cost V 4 bases and J 3 bases, with 19 bases left between them. The CDR3 totals 17 residues. As DNA, the CDR3 is TGCGCCAGCAGCCTTAGGGCCATTGGACTGGACTACAATGAGCAGTTCTTC. Protein: CASSLRAIGLDYNEQFF.

This clonotype came up many times. The CDR3 spells CASRSGGAVNEQFF. In DNA form, the CDR3 reads TGTGCCAGCCGGTCGGGGGGGGCGGTGAATGAGCAGTTCTTC. The chain links TRBV12-3 or TRBV12-4 to TRBJ2-1; 8 nucleotides agree with TRBD2. V trimming: 8 bases; J trimming: 7 bases; junction bases outside the gene matches: 10. The CDR3 has 14 amino acids.

This clonotype was recorded many times. This chain connects TRBV5-1 to TRBJ2-2, with a tentative D call TRBD2 (5 bases). V was pared by 2 bases and J by 13 bases, with 21 bases between. Germline V gives CDR1 SGHRS, CDR2 YFSETQ. The CDR3 totals 15 residues. CDR3 bases: TGCGCCAGCAGCTTAAGGACGGACGTTTCGGGGATGCTGTTTTTT. Amino acids: CASSLRTDVSGMLFF.

The table lists this clonotype with many counts. V and J are TRBV15 and TRBJ2-2, with D uncertain. Trimming removed 8 bases from V and 2 bases from J, with 9 bases in between. This CDR3 has 13 residues. Germline CDR1 LNHNV, CDR2 YYDKDF (reference sequence). The CDR3 DNA is TGTGCCACCTCGGCAGCAAACACCGGGGAGCTGTTTTTT. It specifies CATSAANTGELFF.

This clonotype was found a few times. The chain combines TRBV4-2 with TRBJ1-1; maybe TRBD1 (6 bases). CDR3 length equals 15 residues. V lost 4 bases and J lost 5, with 17 bases in between. From germline, CDR1 is LGHNA and CDR2 YNFKEQ. CDR3 nucleotide sequence: TGTGCCAGCAGCCCGATACAGGGTAGGTGGACTGAAGCTTTCTTT. Translation: CASSPIQGRWTEAFF.